This TCR beta chain was sequenced for a study of a mutant IDH1 vaccine in newly diagnosed glioma. Whole-study context: Weeks 1, 3, 5, 7, 11, 15, 19 and 23 were when patients received their eight vaccinations. Most had both radiotherapy and temozolomide beforehand; others had only one. In some groups vaccination began 4-6 weeks post-radiotherapy; others received it with temozolomide.

Trimming removed 6 bases from V and 9 bases from J, with 17 bases in between. The CDR3 runs 13 residues. CDR1 is MNHEY, CDR2 SVGAGI, per germline. The time point here: week 11, during vaccination. Topical imiquimod accompanied each vaccine dose, which consisted of 300 ug of mutant IDH1 20-mer peptide. Repertoires were generated with immunoSEQ multiplex PCR, while TCRdb's copy carries only in-frame clones and drops some. This sample has around 30,000 clones, with 90% found just once. About this clone: What it recognizes is unknown.

This receptor was obtained from a man between 18 and 29 years old with glioma. The material was PBMCs, obtained from a glioma patient whose treatment included an IDH1 peptide vaccine. The chain uses TRBV6-5 and TRBJ2-5; a possible D gene is TRBD2 (5 bases). CDR3 nucleotides: TGTGCCAGCAGCGGGCGAATACTCGGGGCCCAGTACTTC. This translates into CASSGRILGAQYF.